Listed below are T cell receptor beta chains from one sample, sequenced in a study of blood T cells in healthy people across ages. TCRdb fed the 5' RACE reads into MiXCR, producing one record per CDR3 protein. The profile shows over 950,000 distinct CDR3 sequences, roughly 51% of them singletons. The material sequenced was blood. All receptors come from a woman aged 60-75 years in good health. Each CDR3 is given with its conserved first and last residue. The order of the fields is D gene, V gene, J gene, clone size, CDR3 protein, CDR3 DNA. The D gene is left open where the match is weak. Size is omitted from some rows. Given values are once, few, many or a class for expanded clones.

D: NA
V: TRBV27
J: TRBJ2-3
size: NA
CDR3: CASTGAGIGTDTQYF
DNA: TGTGCCAGCACGGGGGCCGGGATCGGCACAGATACGCAGTATTTT

D: NA
V: TRBV20-1
J: TRBJ2-1
size: few
CDR3: CSAEGRYNEQFF
DNA: TGCAGTGCTGAGGGACGTTACAATGAGCAGTTCTTC

D: NA
V: TRBV20-1
J: TRBJ2-1
size: NA
CDR3: CSASRPNKYNEQFF
DNA: TGCAGTGCTAGTCGGCCGAATAAATACAATGAGCAGTTCTTC

D: NA
V: TRBV29-1
J: TRBJ1-1
size: NA
CDR3: CSVGLGGNTEAFF
DNA: TGCAGCGTTGGGCTGGGCGGGAACACTGAAGCTTTCTTT

D: TRBD2
V: TRBV7-8
J: TRBJ2-4
size: NA
CDR3: CASSLVAGGFGNIQYF
DNA: TGTGCCAGCAGCTTAGTAGCGGGAGGATTCGGAAACATTCAGTACTTC

D: NA
V: TRBV29-1
J: TRBJ2-7
size: NA
CDR3: CSVVLIRDEQYF
DNA: TGCAGCGTTGTCCTCATCCGCGACGAGCAGTACTTC

D: NA
V: TRBV6-9
J: TRBJ2-1
size: NA
CDR3: CASSPIRGCSYNEQFF
DNA: TGTGCCAGCAGTCCCATCCGGGGCTGCTCCTACAATGAGCAGTTCTTC

D: NA
V: TRBV27
J: TRBJ2-4
size: NA
CDR3: CASSFGAPSAKNIQYF
DNA: TGTGCCAGCAGTTTTGGGGCCCCCTCAGCCAAAAACATTCAGTACTTC

D: TRBD1
V: TRBV28
J: TRBJ1-4
size: few
CDR3: CASAGTGREKLFF
DNA: TGTGCCAGTGCTGGGACAGGGCGTGAAAAACTGTTTTTT

D: NA
V: TRBV7-2
J: TRBJ2-5
size: NA
CDR3: CASSLDRRVQETQYF
DNA: TGTGCCAGCAGCTTAGACCGCAGGGTCCAAGAGACCCAGTACTTC

D: NA
V: TRBV20-1
J: TRBJ1-1
size: NA
CDR3: CGLIGGADTEAFF
DNA: TGCGGCCTCATCGGGGGGGCCGACACTGAAGCTTTCTTT

D: NA
V: TRBV12-3/TRBV12-4
J: TRBJ2-2
size: NA
CDR3: CASKGHGTMNTGELFF
DNA: TGTGCCAGCAAGGGACACGGGACAATGAACACCGGGGAGCTGTTTTTT

D: NA
V: TRBV3-1
J: TRBJ1-2
size: NA
CDR3: CASSPLASDGYTF
DNA: TGTGCCAGCAGCCCCCTCGCATCGGATGGCTACACCTTC

D: TRBD2
V: TRBV5-8
J: TRBJ2-7
size: NA
CDR3: CASRGLVGEQYF
DNA: TGTGCCAGCAGAGGACTAGTAGGCGAGCAGTACTTC

D: NA
V: TRBV28
J: TRBJ2-7
size: few
CDR3: CASTSSGTKTYEQYF
DNA: TGTGCCAGCACCTCGTCCGGGACAAAAACCTACGAGCAGTACTTC

D: NA
V: TRBV20-1
J: TRBJ2-5
size: NA
CDR3: CSASGLIQETQYF
DNA: TGCAGTGCTAGCGGACTCATCCAAGAGACCCAGTACTTT

D: NA
V: TRBV29-1
J: TRBJ2-5
size: NA
CDR3: CSVKGRFQETQYF
DNA: TGCAGCGTAAAGGGCAGGTTTCAAGAGACCCAGTACTTC

D: NA
V: TRBV19
J: TRBJ2-4
size: NA
CDR3: CASRDPIKNIQYF
DNA: TGTGCCAGTAGGGACCCTATTAAAAACATTCAGTACTTC

D: TRBD2
V: TRBV20-1
J: TRBJ2-7
size: few
CDR3: CSARDIGTSGRLQYF
DNA: TGCAGTGCTAGAGATATCGGGACTAGCGGGAGGCTCCAGTACTTC

D: NA
V: TRBV5-1
J: TRBJ2-5
size: NA
CDR3: CASTQTAQETQYF
DNA: TGCGCAAGCACCCAGACAGCACAAGAGACCCAGTACTTC

D: NA
V: TRBV7-6
J: TRBJ2-1
size: NA
CDR3: CASSLGLSENEQFF
DNA: TGTGCCAGCAGCTTGGGACTGAGCGAGAATGAGCAGTTCTTC

D: TRBD2
V: TRBV5-1
J: TRBJ2-1
size: NA
CDR3: CASSLGGGDYNEQFF
DNA: TGCGCCAGCAGCTTGGGGGGGGGGGACTACAATGAGCAGTTCTTC

D: TRBD1
V: TRBV4-1
J: TRBJ2-1
size: NA
CDR3: CASSQGDRAANEQFF
DNA: TGCGCCAGCAGCCAGGGAGACAGGGCGGCCAATGAGCAGTTCTTC

D: TRBD1
V: TRBV6-2/TRBV6-3
J: TRBJ1-6
size: NA
CDR3: CASSYPGQGGSPLHF
DNA: TGTGCCAGCAGTTATCCGGGACAGGGCGGTTCACCCCTCCACTTT

D: TRBD2
V: TRBV2
J: TRBJ2-7
size: once
CDR3: CASSILAGIDEQYF
DNA: TGTGCCAGCAGTATACTAGCGGGAATCGACGAGCAGTACTTC

D: NA
V: TRBV28
J: TRBJ2-5
size: NA
CDR3: CASSPIPRGLGEAQYF
DNA: TGTGCCAGCAGTCCCATCCCCAGGGGCCTCGGTGAGGCCCAGTACTTC

D: NA
V: TRBV4-1
J: TRBJ2-5
size: few
CDR3: CASSQDLLVETQYF
DNA: TGCGCCAGCAGCCAAGATCTGCTAGTAGAGACCCAGTACTTC

D: NA
V: TRBV30
J: TRBJ2-7
size: NA
CDR3: CAWSSVSYEQYF
DNA: TGTGCCTGGAGTTCGGTGTCCTACGAGCAGTACTTC

D: NA
V: TRBV7-3
J: TRBJ2-2
size: NA
CDR3: CASSLMANTGELFF
DNA: TGTGCCAGCAGCTTAATGGCCAACACCGGGGAGCTGTTTTTT

D: TRBD2
V: TRBV20-1
J: TRBJ2-1
size: few
CDR3: CSASKGLGANEQFF
DNA: TGCAGTGCTAGTAAGGGACTAGGGGCGAATGAGCAGTTCTTC

D: NA
V: TRBV9
J: TRBJ2-3
size: NA
CDR3: CASSVGPAGTDTQYF
DNA: TGTGCCAGCAGCGTAGGCCCAGCGGGCACAGATACGCAGTATTTT

D: TRBD1
V: TRBV28
J: TRBJ2-4
size: few
CDR3: CASSPRGRIQYF
DNA: TGTGCCAGCAGTCCGAGGGGGCGCATTCAGTACTTC

D: TRBD2
V: TRBV7-2
J: TRBJ2-1
size: once
CDR3: CASSPRLAGGLRDEQFF
DNA: TGTGCCAGCAGCCCAAGACTAGCGGGAGGGTTGCGGGATGAGCAGTTCTTC

D: NA
V: TRBV28
J: TRBJ1-2
size: few
CDR3: CASSAPIYGYTF
DNA: TGTGCCAGCAGTGCCCCGATATATGGCTACACCTTC

D: NA
V: TRBV29-1
J: TRBJ2-7
size: NA
CDR3: CSASGRAYYEQYF
DNA: TGCAGCGCCAGTGGGCGGGCCTACTACGAGCAGTACTTC

D: NA
V: TRBV21-1
J: TRBJ1-5
size: NA
CDR3: CASSKAGGPQHF
DNA: TGTGCCAGCAGCAAAGCGGGAGGACCCCAGCATTTT

D: NA
V: TRBV19
J: TRBJ2-7
size: NA
CDR3: CASSQYQGYEQYF
DNA: TGTGCCAGTAGCCAGTACCAGGGTTACGAGCAGTACTTC

D: NA
V: TRBV6-2/TRBV6-3
J: TRBJ2-5
size: NA
CDR3: CASMKSREAETQYF
DNA: TGTGCCAGCATGAAGAGCAGGGAGGCAGAGACCCAGTACTTC

D: NA
V: TRBV18
J: TRBJ2-3
size: NA
CDR3: CASSPLRTDTQYF
DNA: TGTGCCAGCTCACCCCTACGCACAGATACGCAGTATTTT

D: TRBD1
V: TRBV29-1
J: TRBJ1-2
size: NA
CDR3: CSVDQGGAGYTF
DNA: TGCAGCGTGGATCAGGGGGGCGCTGGCTACACCTTC

D: NA
V: TRBV28
J: TRBJ2-3
size: NA
CDR3: CASWDTPSTDTQYF
DNA: TGTGCCAGCTGGGACACTCCTAGCACAGATACGCAGTATTTT

D: NA
V: TRBV5-1
J: TRBJ1-2
size: few
CDR3: CASSLLGQGHYGYTF
DNA: TGCGCCAGCAGCTTGTTAGGCCAGGGACACTATGGCTACACCTTC

D: NA
V: TRBV7-3
J: TRBJ2-1
size: few
CDR3: CASSPAAGTEQFF
DNA: TGTGCCAGCAGCCCCGCCGCCGGGACAGAGCAGTTCTTC

D: NA
V: TRBV5-1
J: TRBJ2-5
size: NA
CDR3: CASSFPPAETQYF
DNA: TGCGCCAGCAGCTTTCCCCCTGCAGAGACCCAGTACTTC

D: NA
V: TRBV27
J: TRBJ2-6
size: NA
CDR3: CASRGLRAGANVLTF
DNA: TGTGCCAGCAGGGGCTTAAGGGCGGGGGCCAACGTCCTGACTTTC

D: TRBD2
V: TRBV20-1
J: TRBJ2-7
size: NA
CDR3: CSTGGTSGIYYEQYF
DNA: TGCAGCACCGGAGGGACTAGCGGGATTTACTACGAGCAGTACTTC

D: NA
V: TRBV29-1
J: TRBJ1-2
size: NA
CDR3: CSVRDDLGYGYTF
DNA: TGCAGCGTTAGGGACGACCTCGGCTATGGCTACACCTTC

D: TRBD2
V: TRBV4-2
J: TRBJ2-5
size: NA
CDR3: CASSPRLLAGAYNEQYF
DNA: TGTGCCAGCAGCCCGCGCCTCCTAGCGGGAGCCTACAATGAGCAGTACTTC

D: TRBD2
V: TRBV7-2
J: TRBJ2-3
size: few
CDR3: CASSLELAGTRTDTQYF
DNA: TGTGCCAGCAGCTTAGAGCTAGCGGGAACCCGCACAGATACGCAGTATTTT